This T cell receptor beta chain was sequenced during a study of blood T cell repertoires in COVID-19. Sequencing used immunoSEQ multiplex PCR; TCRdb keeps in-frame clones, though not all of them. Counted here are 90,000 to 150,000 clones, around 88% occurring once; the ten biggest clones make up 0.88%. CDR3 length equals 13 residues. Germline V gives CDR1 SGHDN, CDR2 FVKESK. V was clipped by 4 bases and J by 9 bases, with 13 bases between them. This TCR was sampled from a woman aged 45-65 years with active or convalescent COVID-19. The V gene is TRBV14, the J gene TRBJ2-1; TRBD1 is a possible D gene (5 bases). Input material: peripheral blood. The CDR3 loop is CASSLAGNGEQFF. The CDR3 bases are TGTGCCAGCAGCCTCGCAGGGAACGGTGAGCAGTTCTTC.